The present T cell receptor (beta chain) was sequenced within a study of blood T cell repertoires in COVID-19. V was pared by 0 bases and J by 0 bases, with 6 bases between. CDR1 and CDR2 (germline): SGHRS, YFSETQ. The CDR3 is made up of 15 amino acids. TCRdb's table, derived via immunoSEQ multiplex PCR, lists solely in-frame clones and lacks some. The table records about 500,000 clones, 89% of them present only once. The chain uses TRBV5-1 and TRBJ1-4; D perhaps matches TRBD1 (6 bases). Material for sequencing was peripheral blood. The clonotype was recovered from a man aged 18 to 35 with COVID-19, enrolled during active disease. CDR3 protein: CASSLDRATNEKLFF. As DNA, the CDR3 is TGCGCCAGCAGCTTGGACAGGGCAACTAATGAAAAACTGTTTTTT.